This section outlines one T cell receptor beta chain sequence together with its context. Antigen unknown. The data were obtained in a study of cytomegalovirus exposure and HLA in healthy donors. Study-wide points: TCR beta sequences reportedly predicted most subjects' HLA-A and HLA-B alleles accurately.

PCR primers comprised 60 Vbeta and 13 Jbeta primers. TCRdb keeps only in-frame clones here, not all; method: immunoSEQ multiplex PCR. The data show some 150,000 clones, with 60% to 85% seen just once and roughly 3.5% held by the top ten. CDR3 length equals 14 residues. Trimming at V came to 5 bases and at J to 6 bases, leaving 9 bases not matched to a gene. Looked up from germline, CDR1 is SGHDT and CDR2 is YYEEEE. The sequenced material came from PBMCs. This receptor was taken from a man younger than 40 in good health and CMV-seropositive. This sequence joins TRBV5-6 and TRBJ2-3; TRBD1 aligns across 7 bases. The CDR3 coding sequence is TGTGCCAGCAGGGGCCGACAGGGTCGGGATACGCAGTATTTT. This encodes CASRGRQGRDTQYF.